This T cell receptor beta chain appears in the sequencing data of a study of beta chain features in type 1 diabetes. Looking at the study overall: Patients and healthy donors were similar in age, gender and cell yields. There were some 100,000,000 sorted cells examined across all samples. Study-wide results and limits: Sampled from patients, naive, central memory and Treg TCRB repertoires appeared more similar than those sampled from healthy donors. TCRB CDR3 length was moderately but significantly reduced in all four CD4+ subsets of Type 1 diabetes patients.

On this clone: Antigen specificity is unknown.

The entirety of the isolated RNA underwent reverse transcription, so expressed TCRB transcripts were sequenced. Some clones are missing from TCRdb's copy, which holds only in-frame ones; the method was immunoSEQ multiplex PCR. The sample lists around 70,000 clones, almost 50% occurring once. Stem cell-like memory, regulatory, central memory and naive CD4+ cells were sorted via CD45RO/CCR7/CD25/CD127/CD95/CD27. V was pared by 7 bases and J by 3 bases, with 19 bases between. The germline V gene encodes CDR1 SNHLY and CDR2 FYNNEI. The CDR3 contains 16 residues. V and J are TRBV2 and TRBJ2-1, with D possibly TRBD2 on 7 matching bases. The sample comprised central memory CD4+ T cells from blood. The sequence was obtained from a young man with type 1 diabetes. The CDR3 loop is CASKGGGSVGYNEQFF. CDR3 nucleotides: TGTGCCAGCAAGGGGGGCGGGAGCGTCGGCTACAATGAGCAGTTCTTC.